Listed here are 20 T cell receptor beta chains from one sample, sequenced in a study of human T cells and chemical hapten exposure (dated by TCRdb to 2020 to 2022). The library came from RACE. TCRdb lists the instrument as NextSeq 500. Through fastp at Q25 and MiXCR, TCRdb rebuilt clones from the public reads, retaining in-frame beta chains. Rows are combined by CDR3 protein, so each entry shows the most common genes and DNA. The sample contains roughly 100,000 distinct CDR3 sequences, roughly an eighth of them found a single time. The top ten constitute 1.5% to 2% of the sample. What this sample's time point label stands for: pre-sensitization, week 0. The treatment or condition label for this specimen denotes: therapeutic diphenylcyclopropenone sensitization with weekly scalp DPC. Sequencing used whole blood, obtained in connection with sensitization to the hapten diphenylcyclopropenone (DPC). The source of these receptors is a woman between 45 and 65 years old with alopecia areata. Some clones in this sample may be carry-over from other donors' samples.

This sequence joins TRBV29-1 and TRBJ2-7; D perhaps matches TRBD2 (6 bases). The CDR3 extends over 12 amino acids. Germline V lookup: CDR1 SQVTM, CDR2 ANQGSEA. Trimming cost V 6 bases and J 3 bases, with 12 bases left between them. The CDR3 loop is CSVRGINYEQYF. The CDR3 coding sequence is TGCAGCGTCCGGGGGATAAACTACGAGCAGTACTTC.

This clonotype was counted many times. The gene calls are TRBV20-1 and TRBJ2-3; D tentatively fits TRBD1 or TRBD2 (6 bases each). The V gene lost 5 bases and the J gene lost 1 base, with 19 bases spanning the gap. The germline CDR1 and CDR2 sequences are DFQATT and SNEGSKA (reference sequence). This CDR3 region has 16 residues. CDR3 sequence: CSAPTVPRGRTDTQYF. The CDR3 nucleotides are TGCAGTGCTCCCACTGTTCCTCGGGGGCGCACAGATACGCAGTATTTT.

This clonotype was counted between two and nine times. The V call is TRBV3-1, the J call TRBJ1-1; D might be TRBD1 (6 bases). Trimming cost V 1 base and J 8 bases, with 14 bases left between them. Germline CDR1 is LGHDT and CDR2 is YNNKEL (reference sequence). The CDR3 is made up of 14 amino acids. CDR3 sequence: CASSQVFVQGEAFF. In DNA form, the CDR3 reads TGTGCCAGCAGCCAAGTCTTTGTGCAGGGGGAAGCTTTCTTT.

Only a few counts were recorded for this clonotype. V and J are TRBV27 and TRBJ1-2; D gene uncertain. CDR3 size: 13 residues. Germline V lookup: CDR1 MNHEY, CDR2 SMNVEV (reference sequence). Between the trimmed V and J ends, which lost 0 bases and 5 bases, there was a span of 7 bases. In DNA, the CDR3 is TGTGCCAGCAGTTTATCTGGGTGGTATGGCTACACCTTC. It encodes CASSLSGWYGYTF.

This clonotype was picked up many times. The junction departs from the called germline gene at one end, perhaps through a read error. V gene TRBV9 combines with J gene TRBJ2-6; no firm D call. This CDR3 region has 15 residues. Germline-derived CDR1 and CDR2 are SGDLS and YYNGEE. This chain's CDR3 is CVSSVEWSGANVLTF. CDR3 DNA: TGTGTCAGCAGCGTAGAGTGGTCTGGGGCCAACGTCCTGACTTTC.

The V and J genes are TRBV18 and TRBJ2-2, with TRBD2 matching over 7 bases. V lost 6 bases to trimming and J lost 7 bases; unmatched junction nucleotides: 11. The CDR3 has 15 residues. CDR1 KGHSH and CDR2 LQKENI come from the germline V gene. The DNA for the CDR3 is TGTGCCAGCTCGGATCAACGGGGGGAGTACGGGGAGCTGTTTTTT. It is translated as CASSDQRGEYGELFF.

This clonotype was recorded a few times. This chain connects TRBV2 to TRBJ2-5; a weak D match, TRBD1 (6 bases). The germline CDR1 and CDR2 sequences are SNHLY and FYNNEI. V gave up 8 bases and J gave up 4 bases, with 14 bases separating them. The CDR3 spans 13 residues. The CDR3 region is CASLGQLGETQYF. In DNA, the CDR3 is TGTGCCAGCCTCGGACAGCTAGGAGAGACCCAGTACTTC.

V and J are TRBV7-2 and TRBJ2-1, with unresolved D. The CDR3 extends over 13 amino acids. Trimming removed 5 bases from V and 9 bases from J, with 14 bases in between. Germline CDR1 reads SGHTA; CDR2 reads FQGNSA. The CDR3 is CASSPGRRLEQFF. The CDR3 nucleotides are TGTGCCAGCAGCCCCGGACGGCGACTTGAGCAGTTCTTC.

V gene TRBV20-1 combines with J gene TRBJ2-7; 9 bases line up with TRBD2. The CDR3 loop spans 13 amino acids. Trimming cost V 4 bases and J 2 bases; bases outside gene matches: 3. From germline, CDR1 is DFQATT and CDR2 SNEGSKA (reference sequence). The CDR3 loop is CSAKTSGTYEQYF. Here the CDR3 DNA reads TGCAGTGCTAAGACTAGCGGCACCTACGAGCAGTACTTC.

The CDR3 sequence is CASSQSGTTTQAFF. The CDR3 nucleotides are TGTGCCAGCAGCCAGTCCGGGACGACGACGCAAGCTTTCTTT. This chain joins TRBV5-4 and TRBJ1-1, with D possibly TRBD1 on 5 matching bases. The germline V gene encodes CDR1 SGHNT and CDR2 YYREEE (reference sequence). The V end lost 4 bases, the J end lost 9 bases, and 19 bases lay between the germline ends. The CDR3 loop spans 14 amino acids.

This clonotype has at least ten counts. V is TRBV4-1 and J is TRBJ1-4, with 9 bases identical to TRBD1. Germline CDR1 is MGHRA and CDR2 is YSYEKL. V trimming: 0 bases; J trimming: 8 bases; junction bases outside the gene matches: 4. The CDR3 contains 15 residues. DNA of the CDR3: TGCGCCAGCAGCCAAGATGGGACAGGGATGGAAAAACTGTTTTTT. Its translation: CASSQDGTGMEKLFF.

This clonotype was counted many times. This sequence joins TRBV6-2 or TRBV6-3 and TRBJ1-2, with no clear D. Looked up from germline, CDR1 is MNHEY and CDR2 is SVGEGT. The germline V and J ends were trimmed by 5 bases and 5 bases, with 12 bases remaining between them. The CDR3 runs to 13 residues. CDR3 DNA sequence: TGTGCCAGCAGTACGGGGTTACGATATGGCTACACCTTC. Amino acids: CASSTGLRYGYTF.

Many counts were recorded for this clonotype. The CDR3, as DNA: TGCGCCAGCAGCCACCCTGGGACAGGGTCTCCTGAGCAGTTCTTC. Its translation is CASSHPGTGSPEQFF. The chain has TRBV4-3 and TRBJ2-1; 9 bases align to TRBD1. The V and J ends lost 3 bases and 9 bases, in that order; junction bases with no gene match: 9. CDR1 is LGHNA, CDR2 YSLEER, per germline. CDR3 length equals 15 residues.

Ten or more counts support this clonotype. The chain employs TRBV2 and TRBJ2-5, with 8 nucleotides matching TRBD1. CDR1 is SNHLY, CDR2 FYNNEI, per germline. Trimming cost V 3 bases and J 3 bases; bases outside gene matches: 9. This CDR3 contains 16 residues. CDR3 loop: CASSDSRTGGEETQYF. DNA for the CDR3: TGTGCCAGCAGTGACAGTAGAACAGGGGGAGAAGAGACCCAGTACTTC. The full variable domain, completed using reference TRBV2 and TRBJ2-5, is EPEVTQTPSHQVTQMGQEVILRCVPISNHLYFYWYRQILGQKVEFLVSFYNNEISEKSEIFDDQFSVERPDGSNFTLKIRSTKLEDSAMYFCASSDSRTGGEETQYFGPGTRLLVL.

The genes are TRBV28 and TRBJ2-1; 8 bases match TRBD2. The V gene's germline CDR1 is MDHEN and CDR2 SYDVKM. The CDR3 loop spans 18 amino acids. The ends lost 5 bases at V and 6 bases at J; junction bases unmatched: 18. The CDR3 nucleotides read TGTGCCAGCAGTCCAGGTACGGAAGGGACTAGTTGGCCCAATGAGCAGTTCTTC. Translating gives CASSPGTEGTSWPNEQFF.

The table lists this clonotype with a few counts. J is TRBJ1-1 and V is TRBV29-1; a weak D match, TRBD1 (6 bases). V lost 6 bases and J 2 bases, leaving 19 bases between the germline ends. Germline values: CDR1 SQVTM, CDR2 ANQGSEA. This CDR3 spans 15 amino acids. DNA of the CDR3: TGCAGCGTCGTTGAGCCCGACAGGTTTAACACTGAAGCTTTCTTT. This encodes CSVVEPDRFNTEAFF.

This clonotype was observed many times. The rearrangement links TRBV7-9 to TRBJ2-7, with D unclear. Trimming removed 4 bases from V and 4 bases from J, with 11 bases in between. The CDR3 extends over 13 amino acids. The germline gives CDR1 SEHNR, CDR2 FQNEAQ (reference sequence). This CDR3 reads CASSSDGAYEQYF. DNA of the CDR3: TGTGCCAGCAGCTCCGACGGCGCGTACGAGCAGTACTTC.

This chain connects TRBV29-1 to TRBJ2-7; D is undetermined. The germline V gene has CDR1 SQVTM and CDR2 ANQGSEA. CDR3 length: 13 amino acids. Trimming removed 2 bases from V and 1 base from J, with 9 bases in between. CDR3 bases: TGCAGCGTTGAAAGGGTCCAGTCCTACGAGCAGTACTTC. Residues: CSVERVQSYEQYF.

The sample holds many counts of this clonotype. The chain carries TRBV7-2 and TRBJ2-1; 10 nucleotides align to TRBD2. The ends lost 1 base at V and 9 bases at J; junction bases unmatched: 12. This CDR3 contains 17 residues. Germline CDR1 reads SGHTA; CDR2 reads FQGNSA. The CDR3 loop is CASSLGDLAGGLREQFF. The DNA for the CDR3 is TGTGCCAGCAGCTTAGGGGATTTAGCGGGAGGACTTCGTGAGCAGTTCTTC.

This clonotype occurred a few times. The chain couples TRBV28 to TRBJ2-7, with 7 bases identical to TRBD1. This CDR3 has 14 residues. V gave up 6 bases and J gave up 5 bases; unmatched junction bases: 10. The germline V gene has CDR1 MDHEN and CDR2 SYDVKM. The CDR3 coding sequence is TGTGCCAGCAGCCCGGGACAGTTCTACGACGAGCAGTACTTC. Translation gives CASSPGQFYDEQYF.